Presented here are 17 T cell receptor beta chains from one specimen sequenced in a study of T cells after posttransplantation cyclophosphamide (dated by TCRdb to about 2016). The library came from the immunoSEQ multiplex PCR assay. TCRdb retrieved this table from immuneACCESS and kept in-frame rearrangements only. Not all clones are present; in checked studies, unresolved V genes account for under half, and no reason is known for the remainder. The sample data list some 30,000 clones, and around 90% of these were observed just once. The biggest ten clones account for 0.1% of the sample. Viable CD3+CD4+ or CD3+CD8+ cells that were CCR7+CD45RA+CD45RO-CD95-CD27+CD28+ were classified as naive T cells. The sample taken for sequencing was naive CD4+ T cells sorted from blood. All receptors derive from a man aged 25 to 40 in good health and a related stem cell transplant donor.

The rearrangement uses TRBV6-6 and TRBJ1-1; no reliable D call. Germline assignment: CDR1 MNHNY and CDR2 SVGAGI (reference sequence). The V gene lost 5 bases and the J gene lost 1 base, with 8 bases spanning the gap. This CDR3 is built from 13 residues. The CDR3: CASSTTANTEAFF. CDR3 nucleotide sequence: TGTGCCAGCAGTACTACTGCGAACACTGAAGCTTTCTTT.

The chain carries TRBV4-1 and TRBJ2-1; 7 nucleotides line up with TRBD1. Germline CDR1 MGHRA, CDR2 YSYEKL. The CDR3 has 15 residues. V lost 1 base to trimming and J lost 2 bases; unmatched junction nucleotides: 2. The CDR3 DNA follows: TGCGCCAGCAGCCAAGGGCAGGGGGCCTACAATGAGCAGTTCTTC. Translating gives CASSQGQGAYNEQFF.

The gene calls are TRBV4-2 and TRBJ2-7; D perhaps matches TRBD1 (5 bases). V dropped 4 bases and J dropped 5 bases, with 12 bases sitting between them. The CDR3 runs to 13 residues. CDR1 and CDR2 (germline): LGHNA, YNFKEQ. CDR3 DNA sequence: TGTGCCAGCAGCCCGACAGCGCGGAACGAGCAGTACTTC. Encoded protein: CASSPTARNEQYF.

This chain connects TRBV29-1 to TRBJ2-3, with TRBD1 matching 9 bases. Germline V gene sequence: CDR1 SQVTM, CDR2 ANQGSEA. The CDR3 is made up of 13 amino acids. J gave up 7 bases and V 8 bases, and 10 bases lay outside the gene matches. CDR3 sequence: CSTDRGNLHTQYF. CDR3 bases: TGCAGCACCGACAGGGGGAACTTACATACGCAGTATTTT.

This clone was counted once. The CDR3 DNA sequence: TGTGCCAGCTCACCACGTATGACTAGCGGGGGGCCTGGCAATGAGCAGTTCTTC. The encoded protein is CASSPRMTSGGPGNEQFF. The rearrangement joins TRBV18 to TRBJ2-1, with 13 bases aligning to TRBD2. This CDR3 has 18 amino acids. The junction had 9 bases not matched to a gene; V was cut back by 1 base and J by 6 bases. From germline, CDR1 is KGHSH and CDR2 LQKENI.

The J gene is TRBJ2-3, the V gene TRBV4-2; 11 bases map to TRBD2. V dropped 0 bases and J dropped 6; count of bases not matched to a gene: 8. The germline V gene has CDR1 LGHNA and CDR2 YNFKEQ. This CDR3 spans 17 amino acids. The CDR3 loop is CASSQDRLAGGVDTQYF. The CDR3 nucleotides read TGTGCCAGCAGCCAAGATCGGCTAGCGGGGGGTGTGGATACGCAGTATTTT.

The chain links TRBV27 to TRBJ1-5, with D uncertain. V shed 4 bases and J shed 4 bases, with 14 bases lying between them. Germline CDR1 and CDR2: MNHEY and SMNVEV (reference sequence). CDR3 length equals 15 residues. The CDR3 DNA reads TGTGCCAGCAGTTACCCGGGAGGGTGGAATCAGCCCCAGCATTTT. It yields the protein CASSYPGGWNQPQHF.

V and J are TRBV7-2 and TRBJ1-5; D is unclear. This CDR3 comprises 15 residues. The V end lost 5 bases, the J end lost 11 bases, and 22 bases lay between the germline ends. CDR1 SGHTA and CDR2 FQGNSA come from the germline V gene. The CDR3 bases are TGTGCCAGCAGCATTACAGCGGAGACTATCTTAGCCCAGCATTTT. Its translation is CASSITAETILAQHF.

The chain combines TRBV5-1 with TRBJ2-2; D call uncertain. Trimming took off 4 bases at V and 7 bases at J, with 11 bases between the two ends. The germline gives CDR1 SGHRS, CDR2 YFSETQ. The CDR3 runs to 13 residues. The CDR3 DNA reads as TGCGCCAGCAGCACCTACTCAAACGGGGAGCTGTTTTTT. Encoded protein: CASSTYSNGELFF.

The V call is TRBV19, the J call TRBJ2-2; D is ambiguous. Trimming removed 3 bases at V and 0 bases at J, with 5 bases between. This CDR3 region has 14 residues. The germline V gene encodes CDR1 LNHDA and CDR2 SQIVND (reference sequence). CDR3 in DNA: TGTGCCAGTAGTATTGAGCCGAACACCGGGGAGCTGTTTTTT. This encodes CASSIEPNTGELFF.

The chain uses TRBV4-3 and TRBJ1-2; maybe TRBD1 (6 bases). CDR3 length equals 18 residues. Germline V gene lookup returns CDR1 LGHNA and CDR2 YSLEER. V was clipped by 0 bases and J by 0 bases, with 17 bases between them. The CDR3 DNA is TGCGCCAGCAGCCAAGATTGGGCAGGGGCCTTTACTAACTATGGCTACACCTTC. Encoded protein: CASSQDWAGAFTNYGYTF.

This clone has a handful of counts. The rearrangement links TRBV7-9 to TRBJ1-1, with 7 bases lining up with TRBD1. Germline assignment: CDR1 SEHNR and CDR2 FQNEAQ (reference sequence). J was trimmed by 1 base and V by 5 bases; bases with no gene match: 4. The CDR3 totals 14 residues. CDR3 sequence: CASSRQGENTEAFF. CDR3 DNA sequence: TGTGCCAGCAGCCGACAGGGTGAGAACACTGAAGCTTTCTTT.

J is TRBJ1-5 and V is TRBV28, with a weak D call TRBD1 (6 bases). The germline gives CDR1 MDHEN, CDR2 SYDVKM. This CDR3 is 15 amino acids long. V was cut by 4 bases and J by 5 bases, with 15 bases left in between. The DNA of the CDR3 is TGTGCCAGCAGTTCCCCGACAGGTAATCATCAGCCCCAGCATTTT. It translates to CASSSPTGNHQPQHF.

The chain combines TRBV18 with TRBJ2-1, with a tentative D call TRBD2 (7 bases). The V gene's germline CDR1 is KGHSH and CDR2 LQKENI. V dropped 3 bases and J dropped 6 bases, with 12 bases sitting between them. The CDR3 contains 14 residues. CDR3 DNA: TGTGCCAGCTCACCTTATGGGGGGGCCAATGAGCAGTTCTTC. Its protein is CASSPYGGANEQFF.

This chain links TRBV7-8 with TRBJ2-7; the D gene is possibly TRBD1 (6 bases). From germline, CDR1 is SGHVS and CDR2 FQNEAQ. Trimming left V 1 base short and J 3 bases short, with 10 bases between. The CDR3 contains 14 residues. The chain's CDR3 is CASSLGHRVYEQYF. The CDR3 coding sequence is TGTGCCAGCAGCTTAGGGCACAGGGTCTACGAGCAGTACTTC.

Here the CDR3 DNA reads TGTGCCAGCAGTGCATTGGTAGCGGGGGGATCCGGGGCCAACGTCCTGACTTTC. It codes for CASSALVAGGSGANVLTF. The rearrangement joins TRBV6-1 to TRBJ2-6; 10 bases fit TRBD2. The CDR3 covers 18 residues. CDR1 and CDR2 from the germline V gene are MNHNS and SASEGT. The V and J ends lost 4 bases and 4 bases, in that order; junction bases with no gene match: 10.

The J gene is TRBJ1-2, the V gene TRBV7-9; no clear D gene. The V end was cut by 1 base, the J end by 2 bases, with 8 bases between. The CDR3 extends over 14 amino acids. Germline CDR1 reads SEHNR; CDR2 reads FQNEAQ (reference sequence). The CDR3 DNA sequence: TGTGCCAGCAGCTTAGACAGTCCAAACTATGGCTACACCTTC. Its translation: CASSLDSPNYGYTF.